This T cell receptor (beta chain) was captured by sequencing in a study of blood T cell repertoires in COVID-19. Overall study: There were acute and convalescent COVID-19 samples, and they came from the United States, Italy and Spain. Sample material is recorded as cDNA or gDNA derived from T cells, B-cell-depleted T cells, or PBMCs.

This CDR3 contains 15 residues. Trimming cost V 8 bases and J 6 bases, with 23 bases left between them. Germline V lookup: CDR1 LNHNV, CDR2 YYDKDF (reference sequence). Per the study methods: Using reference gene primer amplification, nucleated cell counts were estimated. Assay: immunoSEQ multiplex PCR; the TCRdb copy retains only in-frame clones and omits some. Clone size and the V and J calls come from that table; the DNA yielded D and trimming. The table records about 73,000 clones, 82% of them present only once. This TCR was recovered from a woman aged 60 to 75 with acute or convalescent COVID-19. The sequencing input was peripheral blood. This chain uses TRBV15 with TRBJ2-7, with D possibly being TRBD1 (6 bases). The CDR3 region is CATSKNRENIGEQYF. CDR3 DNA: TGTGCCACCTCAAAAAACAGGGAGAACATAGGCGAGCAGTACTTC.